What follows describes a single TCR beta chain. Its antigen is unidentified. 13 Jbeta primers and 60 Vbeta primers were used for the PCR. Assay: immunoSEQ multiplex PCR; the TCRdb copy retains only in-frame clones and omits some. This sample has approximately 190,000 clones, with approximately 85% found just once. The data originate from a study of cytomegalovirus exposure and HLA in healthy donors. The CDR3 length is 18 residues. Germline V CDR1 and CDR2: SGHRS, YFSETQ. Unmatched junction bases numbered 10, after V lost 3 bases and J lost 4 bases. Findings of the study overall: It has been reported that TCR beta sequences accurately predicted the HLA-A and HLA-B alleles of most subjects. Later on, analysis showed that most CMV-associated TCR beta chains appeared to be HLA-restricted.

The chain has TRBV5-1 and TRBJ2-3; TRBD2 matches at 14 bases. Material: PBMCs. This receptor was identified in a woman under 30 in good health and CMV-seronegative. This CDR3 is CASSSSGTSGSIPDTQYF. Written as DNA, the CDR3 is TGCGCCAGCAGCTCATCCGGGACTAGCGGGAGTATCCCAGATACGCAGTATTTT.